The entry below describes one T cell receptor (beta chain). Its cognate antigen has yet to be identified. One base away there is no much larger clone; base qualities are not given. The CDR3 regions of human TCRbeta chains were analyzed by immunosequencing. Under the source paper's analysis protocol: Repertoire TCRs were checked for matches against a reference library of SARS-CoV-2-specific TCRs that had been generated using the MIRA antigen-specificity platform. Breadth was defined as the fraction of unique TCRs that were SARS-CoV-2-associated. Depth was defined as the fraction of total T cells that were SARS-CoV-2-associated. Using the MIRA data, each spike-specific TCR was assigned both to the spike region to which the TCR was reactive and to a CD4 or CD8 class. Log10-transformed breadth and depth values were compared by one-way ANOVA with Sidak's multiple comparisons tests. TCRdb provides this immuneACCESS table in a form limited to in-frame rearrangements. Some clones are lacking; in checked studies, under half of them reflect an unresolved V gene, and why the rest are absent is not known. That table gives V, J and clone size, and the DNA gave D and trimming. The sample records approximately 190,000 clones, more than 75% of which are singletons. The ten largest clones represent 2.5% to 3% of the sample.

CDR1 and CDR2, per the germline V gene, are SGDLS and YYNGEE. V is cut by 3 bases and J by 7 bases, and the space between the germline ends is 11 bases. Measured from the cysteine to the phenylalanine, the CDR3 is 12 residues long. Only CDR3 DNA remains: 36 bases, in frame from the first base. In the paper's terms, the time point label means: baseline before first vaccination. The sample's treatment or condition label, decoded: meningococcal conjugate vaccine given as trial control. Samples from vaccinated people were obtained from the UK trials COV001 and COV002, which included a single-blind randomized controlled phase 2/3 trial of AZD1222 (ChAdOx1 nCoV-19) in healthy adults. Trial participant PBMC samples were collected at day 0 and day 28 after the second dose for TCRbeta chain sequencing. The data were obtained in a study of T cell responses to AZD1222 COVID-19 vaccine (dated by TCRdb to about 2021). For the wider study: A total of 233 trial participants underwent TCR sequencing, of whom nearly 210 had received two doses of AZD1222 and approximately 26 had received two doses of the MenACWY control vaccine. Trial participants were enrolled into age subgroups of 18-55, 56-69 and 70-plus years, which contained about 150, 28 and 57 TCR-sequenced participants, respectively.

The research as a whole found: No day 14 peak-response samples were available, so repertoires were characterized only after the peak T cell response. The 56-69-year group was small, and its depth increase did not reach significance, likely because of low power. Nearly half of unique spike-specific TCRs reportedly recognized epitopes outside regions mutated in the B.1.351 and B.1.1.7 variants. Vaccine-associated CD4 TCRs spanned the whole spike protein, with dominant responses in regions 160-218 and 743-854. Conclusions about previously exposed vaccinees are limited, since just six or seven AZD1222 recipients were seropositive for SARS-CoV-2 at baseline. Most participants were white British and females outnumbered males, and the authors suggested that clonal diversity may have been underestimated. After two AZD1222 doses, spike-specific TCR breadth and depth were significantly higher than at day 0 and than in MenACWY recipients.

The rearranged segments are TRBV9 and TRBJ2-7, and the D gene may be TRBD2, 6 bases matching. The specimen was peripheral blood, collected on day 0 of MenACWY control vaccination. This receptor was identified in an adult in good health. The DNA sequence is as follows: TGTGCCAGCAGCGCAGGCCGGGGGGAGCAGTACTTC. It specifies CASSAGRGEQYF.